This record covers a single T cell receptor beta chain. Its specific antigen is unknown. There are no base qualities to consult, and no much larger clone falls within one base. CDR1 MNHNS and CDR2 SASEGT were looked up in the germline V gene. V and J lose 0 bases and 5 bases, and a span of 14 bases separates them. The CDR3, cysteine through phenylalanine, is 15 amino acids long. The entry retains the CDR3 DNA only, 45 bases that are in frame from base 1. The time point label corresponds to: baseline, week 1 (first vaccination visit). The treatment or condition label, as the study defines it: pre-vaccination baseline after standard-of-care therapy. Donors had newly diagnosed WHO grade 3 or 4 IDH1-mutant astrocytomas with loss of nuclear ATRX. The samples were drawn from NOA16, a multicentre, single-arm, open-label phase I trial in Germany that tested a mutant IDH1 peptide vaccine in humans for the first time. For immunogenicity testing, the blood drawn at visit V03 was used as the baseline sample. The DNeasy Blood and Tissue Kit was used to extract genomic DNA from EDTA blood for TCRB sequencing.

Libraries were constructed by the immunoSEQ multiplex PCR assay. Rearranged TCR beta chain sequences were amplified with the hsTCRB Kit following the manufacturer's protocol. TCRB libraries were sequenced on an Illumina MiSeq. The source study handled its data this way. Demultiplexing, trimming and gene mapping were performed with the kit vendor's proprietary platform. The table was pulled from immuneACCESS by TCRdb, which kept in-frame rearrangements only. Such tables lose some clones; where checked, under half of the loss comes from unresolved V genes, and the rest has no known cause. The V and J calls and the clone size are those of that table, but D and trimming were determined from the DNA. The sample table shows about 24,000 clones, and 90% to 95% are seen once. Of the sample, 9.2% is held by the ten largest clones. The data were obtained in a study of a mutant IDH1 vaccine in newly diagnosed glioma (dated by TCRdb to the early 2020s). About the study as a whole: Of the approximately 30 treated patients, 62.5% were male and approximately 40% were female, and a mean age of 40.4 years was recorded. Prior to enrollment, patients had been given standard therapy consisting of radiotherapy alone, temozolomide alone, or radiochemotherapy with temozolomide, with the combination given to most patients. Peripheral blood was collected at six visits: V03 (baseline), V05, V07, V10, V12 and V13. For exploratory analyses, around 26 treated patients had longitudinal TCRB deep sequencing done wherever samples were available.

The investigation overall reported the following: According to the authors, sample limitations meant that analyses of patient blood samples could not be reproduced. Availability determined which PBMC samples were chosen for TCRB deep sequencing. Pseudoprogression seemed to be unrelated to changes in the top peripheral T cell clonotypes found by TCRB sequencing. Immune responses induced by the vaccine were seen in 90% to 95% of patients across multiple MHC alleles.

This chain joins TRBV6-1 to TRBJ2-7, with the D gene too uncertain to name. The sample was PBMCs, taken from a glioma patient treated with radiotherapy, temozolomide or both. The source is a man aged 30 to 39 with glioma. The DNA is TGTGCCAGCAGTGAAGCGAAAAAGGGCCGCCACGAGCAGTACTTC. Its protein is CASSEAKKGRHEQYF.